These T cell receptor beta chains were read from a single sample in a study of blood T cells in healthy people across ages. Each CDR3 protein is one row after TCRdb ran MiXCR on the 5' RACE reads. The sample consists of about 1.1 million distinct CDR3 sequences, around two fifths of them appearing once. The sequencing sample was made of blood. The receptors were sampled from a man younger than 35 in good health. Each CDR3 is given with its conserved first and last residue. The D gene is left open where the match is weak. Clone size is given for some rows only: seen once, a few or many times, or a class if the clone is expanded.

size	V	J	D	DNA	CDR3
few	TRBV2	TRBJ2-2	TRBD2	TGTGCCAGCATGAGCGGGGGATACACCGGGGAGCTGTTTTTT	CASMSGGYTGELFF
.	TRBV20-1	TRBJ2-1	TRBD2	TGCAGTGCTAGGCCGGGGGGCAATGAGCAGTTCTTC	CSARPGGNEQFF
.	TRBV28	TRBJ2-4	TRBD2	TGTGCCAGCAGTGTGACCGGGAGGGGAAACATTCAGTACTTC	CASSVTGRGNIQYF
.	TRBV2	TRBJ2-1	.	TGTGCCAGGTCCGGGACACAGAGCTCCTACAATGAGCAGTTCTTC	CARSGTQSSYNEQFF
.	TRBV15	TRBJ2-2	.	TGTGCCACCAGCAGATCCGGGGAGCTGTTTTTT	CATSRSGELFF
.	TRBV7-2	TRBJ2-5	.	TGTGCCAGCAGCTTAAATAGCCCCAGGGGCCAAGAGACCCAGTACTTC	CASSLNSPRGQETQYF
once	TRBV20-1	TRBJ2-7	TRBD1	TGCAGTGCCCCGGTAAGGGGGCGCATTAGCTCCTACAATGAGCAGTACTTC	CSAPVRGRISSYNEQYF
few	TRBV28	TRBJ2-7	.	TGTGCCAGCTGCGGGGCCGGAGGGGCTTACGAGCAGTACTTC	CASCGAGGAYEQYF
.	TRBV25-1	TRBJ1-1	TRBD1	TGTGCCAGCACTCAGACAGGGAAGGCTTTCTTT	CASTQTGKAFF
many	TRBV6-4	TRBJ1-2	TRBD1	TGTGCCAGCAGTGCCACCGGGACAGGGCATGGCTACACCTTC	CASSATGTGHGYTF
few	TRBV20-1	TRBJ2-1	TRBD2	TGCAGTGCAATTCCGGGACTAGCGGGACTTCGCTCCTACAATGAGCAGTTCTTC	CSAIPGLAGLRSYNEQFF
few	TRBV14	TRBJ1-2	.	TGTGCCAGCAGCCAAGATCCCCGGCTTAGGGGCGCGGATGGCTACACCTTC	CASSQDPRLRGADGYTF
.	TRBV6-1	TRBJ2-3	.	TGTGCCACCAGTGACTGGATGAGCACAGATACGCAGTATTTT	CATSDWMSTDTQYF
.	TRBV7-2	TRBJ1-2	.	TGTGCCAGCAGCTTAGTCCCTCGATACAGGGCCGTTCGGTCCTATGGCTACACCTTC	CASSLVPRYRAVRSYGYTF
few	TRBV28	TRBJ1-4	.	TGTGCCAGCAGTCCGTGGGTACATCCTAATGAAAAACTGTTTTTT	CASSPWVHPNEKLFF
.	TRBV6-5	TRBJ2-1	.	TGTGCCAGCCTTGGATTTCATGGGCAGTTCTTC	CASLGFHGQFF
.	TRBV7-9	TRBJ1-1	TRBD1	TGTGCCAGCAGCGAGGGACAGGGGTTTTTCATGAACACTGAAGCTTTCTTT	CASSEGQGFFMNTEAFF
many	TRBV6-6	TRBJ2-3	.	TGTGCCAGCAGCCCCCTTAAAAGGGGTGGCACAGATACGCAGTATTTT	CASSPLKRGGTDTQYF
few	TRBV12-3/TRBV12-4	TRBJ1-2	TRBD1	TGTGCCAGCAGTGAGACAGGGACGGCCGCCACCTTC	CASSETGTAATF
.	TRBV7-2	TRBJ2-4	TRBD2	TGTGCCAGCAGCCTAGCGGGACAGCAAAACATTCAGTACTTC	CASSLAGQQNIQYF
few	TRBV20-1	TRBJ1-5	TRBD1	TGCAGTGCTGCCGGGACAGGGGCGAATCAGCCCCAGCATTTT	CSAAGTGANQPQHF
.	TRBV2	TRBJ2-7	TRBD2	TGTGCCAACAGGGTAGCGGGGACCTACGAGCAGTACTTC	CANRVAGTYEQYF
few	TRBV29-1	TRBJ2-3	.	TGCAGCGTTGAAGGGGTAGTTGCGGGTATCACAGATACGCAGTATTTT	CSVEGVVAGITDTQYF
many	TRBV5-5	TRBJ2-1	.	TGTGCCAGCACCTTAACAGGGTCACGAATCGATGAGCAGTTCTTC	CASTLTGSRIDEQFF
few	TRBV7-9	TRBJ1-1	TRBD1	TGTGCCAGCAGGCCTAGGGGGCGCGAAAACACTGAAGCTTTCTTT	CASRPRGRENTEAFF
.	TRBV27	TRBJ1-5	.	TGTGCCAGCAGCCGACTACTCCCAAGTACAGTGCCGTATAGCAATCAGCCCCAGCATTTT	CASSRLLPSTVPYSNQPQHF
.	TRBV12-3/TRBV12-4	TRBJ1-1	.	TGTGCCAGCAGTTTGATTGAGGACACAGAAGCTTTCTTT	CASSLIEDTEAFF
.	TRBV20-1	TRBJ1-2	.	TGCAGTGCTAGAGTAACCGAGCAAGCTAACTATGGCTACACCTTC	CSARVTEQANYGYTF
.	TRBV19	TRBJ2-4	TRBD1	TGTGCCAGTAGGACGACAGGGGGCAAAAACATTCAGTACTTC	CASRTTGGKNIQYF
.	TRBV20-1	TRBJ1-2	.	TGCAGTGCTAGGGGAAGGGATAACTATGGCTACACCTTC	CSARGRDNYGYTF
.	TRBV24-1	TRBJ2-2	.	TGTGCCACCAGTGAGGCCGGACTTGACACCGGGGAGCTGTTTTTT	CATSEAGLDTGELFF
.	TRBV12-5	TRBJ1-1	.	TGTGCTAGTGGTTTACAGGAGGGGATGAACACTGAAGCTTTCTTT	CASGLQEGMNTEAFF
few	TRBV5-6	TRBJ1-2	.	TGTGCCAGCAGCTCGACCGGGACAACTAACTATGGCTACACCTTC	CASSSTGTTNYGYTF
.	TRBV20-1	TRBJ2-3	.	TGCAGTGCTAGAGATAGGTCGGACCGCGAGGATACGCAGTATTTT	CSARDRSDREDTQYF
few	TRBV20-1	TRBJ2-3	.	TGCAGTGTACGGTCCGGGGTCCAGACAGATACGCAGTATTTT	CSVRSGVQTDTQYF
.	TRBV4-1	TRBJ1-2	.	TGCGCCAGCAGCCAACTGGGAATCAGCTATGGCTACACCTTC	CASSQLGISYGYTF
.	TRBV11-3	TRBJ2-3	TRBD1	TGTGCCAGCAGCTCTGACAGGGGGGGTTGGAATACGCAGTATTTT	CASSSDRGGWNTQYF
medium-sized	TRBV10-3	TRBJ1-2	.	TGTGCCATCAGTGACGGGACCTATGGCTACACCTTC	CAISDGTYGYTF
.	TRBV20-1	TRBJ2-7	.	TGCAGTGCTAGAAGGGTGGGGGCTAGCTCCTACGAGCAGTACTTC	CSARRVGASSYEQYF
.	TRBV29-1	TRBJ1-2	.	TGCAGCGACGGTGACCAGGGAAACTATGGCTACACCTTC	CSDGDQGNYGYTF
.	TRBV10-3	TRBJ1-1	.	TGTGCCATCGCTCCCTCAGGGACTGAAGCTTTCTTT	CAIAPSGTEAFF
.	TRBV27	TRBJ2-3	.	TGTGCCAGCAGTTTATCTTCGGCATTGGTGCCAGATACGCAGTATTTT	CASSLSSALVPDTQYF
.	TRBV9	TRBJ1-1	TRBD1	TGTGCCAGCGGCCGCCCGAGGACAGGGGGCTTAACTGAAGCTTTCTTT	CASGRPRTGGLTEAFF
.	TRBV6-1	TRBJ1-6	.	TGTGCCAGCAGCAGGACGGGACCCTCGGCACCCTATAATTCACCCCTCCACTTT	CASSRTGPSAPYNSPLHF
few	TRBV6-2/TRBV6-3	TRBJ1-2	TRBD1	TGTGCCAGCAGACCCACAGGGGTTGAAGGCTACACCTTC	CASRPTGVEGYTF
.	TRBV6-5	TRBJ1-1	TRBD1	TGTGCCAGCAGCCCTAGGGGGCCCACTGAAGCTTTCTTT	CASSPRGPTEAFF
few	TRBV7-2	TRBJ2-3	.	TGTGCCAGCAGCTTAGCCAGCCGGGTGGCCACAGATACGCAGTATTTT	CASSLASRVATDTQYF
few	TRBV18	TRBJ2-5	TRBD1	TGTGCCAGCTCACCGGGAGGACAGGGGAGAGAGACCCAGTACTTC	CASSPGGQGRETQYF
.	TRBV4-2	TRBJ2-3	TRBD2	TGTGCCAGCAGCCAGAAACAAGCGGGGTTCGGCGCAGATACGCAGTATTTT	CASSQKQAGFGADTQYF